The 17 T cell receptor beta chains reported below all come from one sample, sequenced in a study of cytomegalovirus exposure and HLA in healthy donors. The primer mix had 60 Vbeta and 13 Jbeta primers. Assay: immunoSEQ multiplex PCR; the TCRdb copy retains only in-frame clones and omits some. The table shows under 200,000 clones, with roughly 77% occurring only once. The material sequenced was PBMCs. All receptors come from a middle-aged woman in good health and CMV-seropositive.

V is TRBV27 and J is TRBJ1-4; perhaps TRBD1 as D (6 bases). V was trimmed by 4 bases and J by 5 bases, leaving 11 bases between them. The germline V gene has CDR1 MNHEY and CDR2 SMNVEV (reference sequence). This CDR3 has 14 amino acids. The DNA of the CDR3 is TGTGCCAGCAGTTCGGACAGACCCAATGAAAAACTGTTTTTT. Amino acids: CASSSDRPNEKLFF.

This rearrangement joins TRBV7-9 to TRBJ1-1, with 7 bases that match TRBD1. The CDR3 consists of 14 residues. Trimming cost V 3 bases and J 5 bases; bases outside gene matches: 6. Germline CDR1 is SEHNR and CDR2 is FQNEAQ (reference sequence). CDR3 region: CASSLETGKTEAFF. The CDR3 DNA sequence: TGTGCCAGCAGCTTGGAGACAGGGAAGACTGAAGCTTTCTTT.

This sequence joins TRBV2 and TRBJ2-7; TRBD1 agrees at 7 bases. The length of the CDR3 is 13 residues. The V segment lost 9 bases and the J segment 4 bases; nucleotides outside the gene matches: 9. CDR1 SNHLY and CDR2 FYNNEI come from the germline V gene. CDR3 protein: CASRKGAGYEQYF. The CDR3 DNA reads TGTGCCAGTAGAAAGGGGGCAGGGTACGAGCAGTACTTC.

This chain joins TRBV7-9 and TRBJ1-2, with TRBD1 matching over 7 bases. CDR3 length: 14 amino acids. V lost 0 bases to trimming and J lost 2 bases; unmatched junction nucleotides: 0. Germline lookup yields CDR1 SEHNR and CDR2 FQNEAQ (reference sequence). CDR3 nucleotide sequence: TGTGCCAGCAGCTTAGCGGGACAGAACTATGGCTACACCTTC. It yields the protein CASSLAGQNYGYTF.

This chain joins TRBV9 and TRBJ2-5; 8 nucleotides align to TRBD2. The CDR3 is 17 amino acids. Germline-derived CDR1 and CDR2 are SGDLS and YYNGEE. V trimming: 0 bases; J trimming: 4 bases; junction bases outside the gene matches: 11. In nucleotides, the CDR3 is TGTGCCAGCAGCGTAGGTCTGGCGGGGGGCGTAACAGAGACCCAGTACTTC. Amino acid sequence: CASSVGLAGGVTETQYF.

This clone has a single count. This chain links TRBV6-5 with TRBJ2-1; the match to TRBD2 covers 8 bases. The CDR3 length is 14 residues. V gave up 6 bases and J gave up 6 bases; unmatched junction bases: 7. From germline, CDR1 is MNHEY and CDR2 SVGAGI. The CDR3 spells CASSSEGTSNEQFF. The CDR3 nucleotides are TGTGCCAGCAGCTCTGAGGGGACTAGCAATGAGCAGTTCTTC.

This clone was seen just once. The rearrangement joins TRBV20-1 to TRBJ2-7; D not resolved. The V and J ends lost 5 bases and 1 base respectively, with 3 bases between them. CDR3 length: 10 amino acids. The germline gives CDR1 DFQATT, CDR2 SNEGSKA (reference sequence). This CDR3 reads CSAQSYEQYF. The CDR3 coding sequence is TGCAGTGCTCAATCCTACGAGCAGTACTTC.

The V gene is TRBV10-2, the J gene TRBJ2-5; 15 nucleotides match TRBD2. Germline assignment: CDR1 WSHSY and CDR2 SAAADI. The CDR3 runs to 16 residues. Trimming removed 6 bases from V and 5 bases from J; junction bases left unmatched: 7. In nucleotides, the CDR3 is TGCGCCAGCAGGGGCGGACTAGCGGGGGGGGTCGAGACCCAGTACTTC. Translation: CASRGGLAGGVETQYF.

J is TRBJ1-2 and V is TRBV28; TRBD1 aligns across 8 bases. Trimming took 5 bases from V and 4 from J; bases not matched to a gene: 9. Germline loops: CDR1 MDHEN, CDR2 SYDVKM. The CDR3 totals 15 residues. The CDR3 nucleotides read TGTGCCAGCAGTACGCAGGGGGCGCATATCTATGGCTACACCTTC. This codes for CASSTQGAHIYGYTF.

In its sample, this clone was seen a few times. This chain uses TRBV6-5 with TRBJ1-6; D is possibly TRBD1 (5 bases). V lost 7 bases and J 14 bases, leaving 18 bases between the germline ends. The CDR3 is 13 residues long. CDR1 and CDR2 (germline): MNHEY, SVGAGI. The CDR3: CASKGLTGLTLHF. CDR3 sequence (DNA): TGTGCCAGCAAGGGGTTAACCGGCTTGACCCTCCACTTT.

The chain recombines TRBV5-1 with TRBJ1-1; D gene ambiguous. Trimming removed 2 bases at V and 1 base at J, with 9 bases between. CDR1 SGHRS and CDR2 YFSETQ come from the germline V gene. This CDR3 is 14 amino acids long. Written as DNA, the CDR3 is TGCGCCAGCAGCTTATCGGGGTCGAACACTGAAGCTTTCTTT. Translated, it gives CASSLSGSNTEAFF.

The V gene is TRBV19, the J gene TRBJ2-5, with 10 positions matching TRBD2. Germline V gene lookup returns CDR1 LNHDA and CDR2 SQIVND (reference sequence). The CDR3 runs to 14 residues. V lost 5 bases to trimming and J lost 5 bases; unmatched junction nucleotides: 5. This CDR3 is CASSRAGGLETQYF. In DNA form, the CDR3 reads TGTGCCAGTAGTCGAGCGGGGGGGTTGGAGACCCAGTACTTC.

CDR3 nucleotides: TGTGCCATACAGGGGCACGCGAACACCGGGGAGCTGTTTTTT. Its protein product is CAIQGHANTGELFF. The chain has TRBV19 and TRBJ2-2, with 7 positions matching TRBD1. There are 14 residues in the CDR3. CDR1 and CDR2 from the germline V gene are LNHDA and SQIVND (reference sequence). V shed 10 bases, J shed 0 bases, and the junction held 5 bases outside the gene matches.

V gene TRBV29-1 combines with J gene TRBJ2-3, with 7 nucleotides matching TRBD2. CDR1 SQVTM and CDR2 ANQGSEA come from the germline V gene. The CDR3 is 14 amino acids. The V and J ends lost 2 bases and 2 bases, in that order; junction bases with no gene match: 4. CDR3 loop: CSVEFLAVTDTQYF. CDR3 nucleotide sequence: TGCAGCGTTGAATTTCTAGCGGTCACAGATACGCAGTATTTT.

This clone was picked up one time. The gene calls are TRBV5-1 and TRBJ1-4; perhaps TRBD1 as D (5 bases). Germline V lookup: CDR1 SGHRS, CDR2 YFSETQ. The CDR3 has 14 amino acids. V was clipped by 4 bases and J by 5 bases, with 12 bases between them. The CDR3 protein is CASSPLTANEKLFF. In DNA, the CDR3 is TGCGCCAGCAGCCCGCTGACAGCAAATGAAAAACTGTTTTTT.

V gene TRBV2 combines with J gene TRBJ1-6, with D maybe TRBD1 (5 bases). V was trimmed by 3 bases and J by 10 bases, leaving 13 bases between them. Per germline, CDR1 SNHLY and CDR2 FYNNEI. The CDR3 runs to 14 residues. The CDR3 is CASSEGRVGSPLHF. DNA of the CDR3: TGTGCCAGCAGTGAGGGCAGGGTTGGATCACCCCTCCACTTT.

The CDR3 DNA follows: TGTGCCAGCAGCTTGTATGTGGAGTCAAACACTGAAGCTTTCTTT. The encoded protein is CASSLYVESNTEAFF. This chain links TRBV5-6 with TRBJ1-1; D is ambiguous. Germline values: CDR1 SGHDT, CDR2 YYEEEE. Trimming left V 1 base short and J 2 bases short, with 12 bases between. This CDR3 is built from 15 residues.